This T cell receptor beta chain stems from a study of identical twins. A remark on this clonotype: As yet, its antigen is unknown.

From the 5' RACE reads, TCRdb called clonotypes with MiXCR, one entry per CDR3 protein. The sample consists of 600,000 to 800,000 distinct CDR3 sequences, around 20% of them appearing once. V lost 9 bases to trimming and J lost 0 bases, with 15 bases between them. The V gene's germline CDR1 is SGHTA and CDR2 FQGNSA. This CDR3 has 15 amino acids. The study, taken as a whole, reports: Models predicted less out-of-frame TCR alpha sharing in monozygotic twins than was found.

The sample was also reused in another study, on T cells expressing NK-cell markers. That work contributes: Several experiments added an anti-gamma-delta TCR antibody to sort only alpha-beta TCR T cells.

Material for sequencing was PBMCs. This chain connects TRBV7-2 to TRBJ2-1; D is unresolved. This clonotype originated in a woman between 18 and 29 years old in good health. The CDR3 DNA follows: TGTGCCAGTTCGGTATGCACCAGCTCCTACAATGAGCAGTTCTTC. Its protein product is CASSVCTSSYNEQFF.